This TCR beta chain was recorded in a study of radiotherapy plus CTLA-4 blockade in lung cancer. Trimming took 5 bases from V and 5 from J, leaving 9 bases between them. CDR3 length equals 12 residues. The germline V gene has CDR1 MDHEN and CDR2 SYDVKM. Sequencing used immunoSEQ multiplex PCR; TCRdb keeps in-frame clones, though not all of them. This sample has 75,000 to 80,000 clones, with about 87% found just once. The receptor comes from a human donor with non-small cell lung cancer who had stable disease on radiotherapy plus ipilimumab. The chain has TRBV28 and TRBJ1-2; D is unclear. This material consisted of peripheral blood, taken from a patient treated with radiotherapy plus ipilimumab. The CDR3 DNA follows: TGTGCCAGCAGTACAGTTCCTTATGGCTACACCTTC. The encoded protein is CASSTVPYGYTF.